These 16 T cell receptor beta chains originate from one sample sequenced in a study of spatial heterogeneity in lung cancer. From the 5' RACE reads, TCRdb called clonotypes with MiXCR, one entry per CDR3 protein. In the table there are 45,000 to 65,000 distinct CDR3 sequences, less than 9.5% of which are singletons. As for time point: blood at routine non-recurrence follow-up after resection. In each case, whole RNA from tumor, nontumor lung or frozen PBMC was sequenced unsorted. Sequences were derived from PBMCs, sampled at follow-up. The receptors here all came from a female donor with early-stage non-small cell lung cancer.

This chain joins TRBV2 and TRBJ2-5, with 15 bases matching TRBD2. The junction had 8 bases not matched to a gene; V was cut back by 6 bases and J by 3 bases. Per the germline V gene, CDR1 is SNHLY and CDR2 is FYNNEI. The CDR3 spans 17 residues. The DNA for the CDR3 is TGTGCCAGCAGCTACGGGACTAGCGGGGGGATGGAAGAGACCCAGTACTTC. Encoded protein: CASSYGTSGGMEETQYF.

The rearrangement joins TRBV6-2 or TRBV6-3 to TRBJ2-5; D remains ambiguous. Germline-derived CDR1 and CDR2 are MNHEY and SVGEGT. Trimming took off 6 bases at V and 5 bases at J, with 13 bases between the two ends. This CDR3 has 13 residues. The CDR3 bases are TGTGCCAGCAGCCCCTTAGTTCGGGAGACCCAGTACTTC. This gives the protein CASSPLVRETQYF.

The sample holds many counts of this clonotype. The chain couples TRBV18 to TRBJ1-1; no clear D gene. The ends were cut back, 1 base at V and 1 base at J, with 7 bases in the middle. Germline V gene data show CDR1 as KGHSH and CDR2 as LQKENI. There are 14 residues in the CDR3. The CDR3 region has the DNA TGTGCCAGCTCACCACGGTCAGAGAACACTGAAGCTTTCTTT. Its protein is CASSPRSENTEAFF.

On this clonotype itself: Just one base apart from a much larger clone, this may be a read error. The chain is built from TRBV5-1 and TRBJ2-1, with 9 nucleotides matching TRBD2. Germline CDR1 reads SGHRS; CDR2 reads YFSETQ. This CDR3 is 14 amino acids long. Here the CDR3 reads CASSVAGEYNERFF. CDR3 DNA sequence: TGCGCCAGCAGCGTAGCGGGGGAGTACAATGAGCGGTTCTTC.

Many counts were recorded for this clonotype. The J gene is TRBJ2-3, the V gene TRBV20-1; 7 bases fit TRBD2. After removal of 5 bases from V and 5 bases from J, the junction contained 4 bases not matched to a gene. The CDR3 is 12 amino acids. Germline-derived CDR1 and CDR2 are DFQATT and SNEGSKA (reference sequence). The CDR3 sequence is CSAGLVGDTQYF. In DNA, the CDR3 is TGCAGTGCTGGACTAGTTGGAGATACGCAGTATTTT.

This clonotype was observed many times. This chain uses TRBV2 with TRBJ2-3; 9 bases line up with TRBD2. J gave up 1 base and V 5 bases, and 4 bases lay outside the gene matches. The CDR3 consists of 15 residues. Per germline, CDR1 SNHLY and CDR2 FYNNEI. This CDR3 is CASSLKRGGTDTQYF. In nucleotides, the CDR3 is TGTGCCAGCAGTCTCAAGCGGGGGGGCACAGATACGCAGTATTTT.

The chain is built from TRBV20-1 and TRBJ1-2, with a weak D call TRBD1 (6 bases). CDR1 is DFQATT and CDR2 is SNEGSKA in the germline V gene (reference sequence). V was pared by 3 bases and J by 10 bases, with 15 bases between. This CDR3 has 12 amino acids. Here the CDR3 DNA reads TGCAGTGCTAGGGGGGGGCCCTTAGTCTACACCTTC. Residues: CSARGGPLVYTF.

This clonotype was detected many times. The chain links TRBV28 to TRBJ1-3; no clear D. Germline lookup yields CDR1 MDHEN and CDR2 SYDVKM. V was cut by 2 bases and J by 2 bases, with 10 bases left in between. The CDR3 has 15 residues. CDR3 residues: CASSLQGRAGNTIYF. As DNA, the CDR3 is TGTGCCAGCAGTTTACAAGGCCGGGCTGGAAACACCATATATTTT.

This clonotype came up a few times. The chain uses TRBV11-2 and TRBJ1-2; D is unclear. The germline V gene encodes CDR1 SGHAT and CDR2 FQNNGV. The V end lost 6 bases, the J end lost 5 bases, and 16 bases lay between the germline ends. The CDR3 sequence is 14 residues long. The chain's CDR3 is CASRRIGLAYGYTF. The CDR3 DNA follows: TGTGCCAGCAGACGGATTGGCCTCGCTTATGGCTACACCTTC. Full variable domain (missing parts from reference TRBV11-2 and TRBJ1-2): EAGVAQSPRYKIIEKRQSVAFWCNPISGHATLYWYQQILGQGPKLLIQFQNNGVVDDSQLPKDRFSAERLKGVDSTLKIQPAKLEDSAVYLCASRRIGLAYGYTFGSGTRLTVV.

This clonotype was seen only a few times. The V gene is TRBV19, the J gene TRBJ1-5; TRBD1 agrees at 8 bases. The length of the CDR3 is 12 residues. The trim removed 10 bases at V and 7 bases at J, leaving 6 bases unmatched. The germline V gene has CDR1 LNHDA and CDR2 SQIVND (reference sequence). The DNA of the CDR3 is TGTGCCACAGGGACAGGATACCAGCCCCAGCATTTT. It specifies CATGTGYQPQHF.

Concerning this clonotype itself: At one end, the junction sequence differs from germline, possibly due to a read error. The genes are TRBV11-2 and TRBJ1-6, with D uncertain. The CDR3 consists of 12 residues. Germline V gene lookup returns CDR1 SGHAT and CDR2 FQNNGV. CDR3: CAGSFPASPLHF. CDR3 DNA sequence: TGTGCCGGCAGCTTTCCCGCATCACCCCTCCACTTT.

The table lists this clonotype with many counts. J is TRBJ2-4 and V is TRBV7-8, with TRBD2 identical over 12 bases. Germline V gene sequence: CDR1 SGHVS, CDR2 FQNEAQ. The CDR3 runs 14 residues. The V and J ends lost 5 bases and 8 bases, in that order; junction bases with no gene match: 4. CDR3 protein: CASSKRTSGDIQYF. The CDR3 DNA reads TGTGCCAGCAGCAAGAGGACTAGCGGGGACATTCAGTACTTC.

This clonotype was counted ten times or more. This sequence joins TRBV20-1 and TRBJ2-2; D uncertain. The germline V and J ends were trimmed by 1 base and 4 bases, with 4 bases remaining between them. The CDR3 is 12 residues long. Germline CDR1 and CDR2: DFQATT and SNEGSKA (reference sequence). The chain's CDR3 is CSARVPTGELFF. The CDR3 region has the DNA TGCAGTGCTAGAGTCCCCACCGGGGAGCTGTTTTTT.

J is TRBJ2-1 and V is TRBV28; unclear D gene. V was trimmed by 6 bases and J by 2 bases, leaving 8 bases between them. This CDR3 spans 13 amino acids. Germline V gene lookup returns CDR1 MDHEN and CDR2 SYDVKM. This chain's CDR3 is CASRQLTYNEQFF. CDR3 sequence (DNA): TGTGCCAGCAGACAGCTGACCTACAATGAGCAGTTCTTC.

This clonotype was observed many times. This chain links TRBV7-9 with TRBJ2-3; D tentatively fits TRBD1 or TRBD2 (6 bases each). With 4 bases removed from V and 2 bases from J, the gap between germline ends came to 22 bases. The CDR3 spans 18 residues. Germline loops: CDR1 SEHNR, CDR2 FQNEAQ (reference sequence). The CDR3 is CASSSPRGRDVNTDTQYF. CDR3 DNA: TGTGCCAGCAGCTCCCCCCGGGGGCGCGATGTAAACACAGATACGCAGTATTTT.

This clonotype was seen ten or more times. V and J are TRBV20-1 and TRBJ2-5; 7 bases are a match to TRBD2. CDR3 size: 12 residues. CDR1 is DFQATT, CDR2 SNEGSKA, per germline (reference sequence). J was trimmed by 3 bases and V by 6 bases; bases with no gene match: 4. In nucleotides, the CDR3 is TGCAGTGCCATAAGCGGGAAAGAGACCCAGTACTTC. It translates to CSAISGKETQYF.